The entry below describes one TCR beta chain. The record originates from a study of T-cell reconstitution after alpha-beta-depleted transplantation in children. A TCRbeta library incorporating unique molecular identifiers was prepared. Via MiXCR, TCRdb re-called the PCR reads, giving one row per CDR3 protein. The sample includes over 150,000 distinct CDR3 sequences, roughly 15% of them seen just once. Germline V gene data show CDR1 as MNHEY and CDR2 as SVGEGT. The V end lost 5 bases, the J end lost 3 bases, and 16 bases lay between the germline ends. The CDR3 contains 15 residues. Sequenced material: PBMCs from the stem cell graft donor, taken from the stem cell graft. This receptor was taken from a human donor who donated a stem cell graft to a child with acute lymphoblastic leukemia. This chain connects TRBV6-2 or TRBV6-3 to TRBJ2-5; D is unresolved. In nucleotides, the CDR3 is TGTGCCAGCAGTCTCGGATCCGCACGAGAAGAGACCCAGTACTTC. Encoded protein: CASSLGSAREETQYF.